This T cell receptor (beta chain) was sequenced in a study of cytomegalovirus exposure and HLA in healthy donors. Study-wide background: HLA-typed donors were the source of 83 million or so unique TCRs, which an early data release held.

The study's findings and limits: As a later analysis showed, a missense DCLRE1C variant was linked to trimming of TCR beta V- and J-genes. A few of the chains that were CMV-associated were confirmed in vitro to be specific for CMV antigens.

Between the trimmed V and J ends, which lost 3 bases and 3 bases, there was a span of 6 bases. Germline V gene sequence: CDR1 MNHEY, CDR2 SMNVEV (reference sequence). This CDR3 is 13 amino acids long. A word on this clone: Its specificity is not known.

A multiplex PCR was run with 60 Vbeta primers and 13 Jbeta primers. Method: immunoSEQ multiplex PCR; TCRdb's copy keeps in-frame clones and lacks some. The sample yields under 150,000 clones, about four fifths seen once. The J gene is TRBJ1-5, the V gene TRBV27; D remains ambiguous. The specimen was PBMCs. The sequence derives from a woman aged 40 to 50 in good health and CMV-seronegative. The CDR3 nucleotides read TGTGCCAGCAGTTTGGCCTTCAATCAGCCCCAGCATTTT. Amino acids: CASSLAFNQPQHF.